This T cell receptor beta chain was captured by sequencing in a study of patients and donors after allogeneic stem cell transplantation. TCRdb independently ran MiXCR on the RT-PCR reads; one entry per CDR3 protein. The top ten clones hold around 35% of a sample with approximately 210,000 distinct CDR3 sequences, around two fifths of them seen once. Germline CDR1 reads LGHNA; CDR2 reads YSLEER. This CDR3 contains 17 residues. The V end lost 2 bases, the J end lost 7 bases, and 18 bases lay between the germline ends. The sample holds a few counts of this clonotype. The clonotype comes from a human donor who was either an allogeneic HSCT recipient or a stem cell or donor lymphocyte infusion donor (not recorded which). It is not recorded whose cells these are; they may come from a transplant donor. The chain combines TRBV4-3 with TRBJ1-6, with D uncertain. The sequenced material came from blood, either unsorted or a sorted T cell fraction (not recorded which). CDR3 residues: CASSQTTSTRPNSPLHF. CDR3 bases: TGCGCCAGCAGCCAAACAACCTCGACCCGTCCCAATTCACCCCTCCACTTT.